The clone carrying this T cell receptor (beta chain) has just one count. Its specificity is unknown. immunoSEQ v3.0 was run at survey level. The protocol was immunoSEQ multiplex PCR, while the TCRdb copy is restricted to in-frame clones and leaves out a portion. The sample consists of 35,000 to 50,000 clones, roughly 86% of them appearing once. This entry is derived from a study of long-term antiretroviral therapy in people with HIV. Findings of the study overall: Pre-ART expanded TRB clones stayed dominant throughout, though often decreasing after ART.

Germline lookup yields CDR1 SGHRS and CDR2 YFSETQ. The CDR3 is 16 residues long. The ends lost 4 bases at V and 0 bases at J; junction bases unmatched: 7. Samples held about 0.9-10 million cryopreserved PBMC, and DNA extraction followed. The chain combines TRBV5-1 with TRBJ1-1, with TRBD1 matching over 9 bases. The clonotype was recovered from a woman aged 45-59 years with HIV. The material sequenced was unsorted PBMCs, taken 0.1 years before starting antiretroviral therapy. CDR3 DNA sequence: TGCGCCAGCAGCGTACGGACAGGGGTCATGAACACTGAAGCTTTCTTT. Translated: CASSVRTGVMNTEAFF.